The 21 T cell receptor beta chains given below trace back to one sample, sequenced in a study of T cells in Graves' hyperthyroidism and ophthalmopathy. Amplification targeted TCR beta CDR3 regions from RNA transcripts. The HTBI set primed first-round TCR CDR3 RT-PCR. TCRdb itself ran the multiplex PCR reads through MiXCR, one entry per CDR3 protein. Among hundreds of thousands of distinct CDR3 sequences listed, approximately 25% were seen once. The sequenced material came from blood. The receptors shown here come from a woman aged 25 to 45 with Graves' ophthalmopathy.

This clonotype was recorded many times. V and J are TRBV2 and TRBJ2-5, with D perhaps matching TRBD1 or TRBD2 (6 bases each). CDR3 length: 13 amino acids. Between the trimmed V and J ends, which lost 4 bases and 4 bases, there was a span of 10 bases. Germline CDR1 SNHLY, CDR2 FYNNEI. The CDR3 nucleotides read TGTGCCAGCAGTGTACGGGGGCTAGAGACCCAGTACTTC. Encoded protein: CASSVRGLETQYF.

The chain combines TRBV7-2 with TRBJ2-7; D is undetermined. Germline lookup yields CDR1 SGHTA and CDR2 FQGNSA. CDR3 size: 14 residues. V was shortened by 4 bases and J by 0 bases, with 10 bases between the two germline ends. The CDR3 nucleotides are TGTGCCAGCAGCTCTAGGACCGCCTCCTACGAGCAGTACTTC. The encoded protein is CASSSRTASYEQYF. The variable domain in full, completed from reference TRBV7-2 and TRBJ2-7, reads GAGVSQSPSNKVTEKGKDVELRCDPISGHTALYWYRQSLGQGLEFLIYFQGNSAPDKSGLPSDRFSAERTGGSVSTLTIQRTQQEDSAVYLCASSSRTASYEQYFGPGTRLTVT.

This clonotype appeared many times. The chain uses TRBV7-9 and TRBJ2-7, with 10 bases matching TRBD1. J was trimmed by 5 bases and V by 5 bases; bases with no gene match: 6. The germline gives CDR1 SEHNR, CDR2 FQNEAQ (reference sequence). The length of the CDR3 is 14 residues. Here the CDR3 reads CASSPGQGIDEQYF. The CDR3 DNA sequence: TGTGCCAGCAGCCCGGGACAGGGGATCGACGAGCAGTACTTC. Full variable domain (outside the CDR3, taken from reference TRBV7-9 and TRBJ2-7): DTGVSQNPRHKITKRGQNVTFRCDPISEHNRLYWYRQTLGQGPEFLTYFQNEAQLEKSRLLSDRFSAERPKGSFSTLEIQRTEQGDSAMYLCASSPGQGIDEQYFGPGTRLTVT.

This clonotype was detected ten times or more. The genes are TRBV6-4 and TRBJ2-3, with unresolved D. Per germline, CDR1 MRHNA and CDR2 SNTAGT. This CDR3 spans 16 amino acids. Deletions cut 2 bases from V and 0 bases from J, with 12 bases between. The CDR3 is CASSDPYGGSTDTQYF. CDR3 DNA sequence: TGTGCCAGCAGTGACCCTTATGGCGGTAGCACAGATACGCAGTATTTT.

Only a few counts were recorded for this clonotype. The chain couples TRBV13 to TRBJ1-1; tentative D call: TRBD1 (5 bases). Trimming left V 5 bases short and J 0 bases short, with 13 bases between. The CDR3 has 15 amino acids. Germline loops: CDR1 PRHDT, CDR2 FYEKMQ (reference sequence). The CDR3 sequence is CASSDDGHLNTEAFF. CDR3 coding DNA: TGTGCCAGCAGCGATGATGGACACTTGAACACTGAAGCTTTCTTT.

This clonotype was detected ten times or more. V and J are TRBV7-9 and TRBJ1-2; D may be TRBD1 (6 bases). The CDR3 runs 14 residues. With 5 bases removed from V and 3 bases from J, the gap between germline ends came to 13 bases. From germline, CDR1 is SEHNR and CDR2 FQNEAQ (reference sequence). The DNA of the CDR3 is TGTGCCAGCAGCACCGGACAGCCATACTATGGCTACACCTTC. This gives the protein CASSTGQPYYGYTF.

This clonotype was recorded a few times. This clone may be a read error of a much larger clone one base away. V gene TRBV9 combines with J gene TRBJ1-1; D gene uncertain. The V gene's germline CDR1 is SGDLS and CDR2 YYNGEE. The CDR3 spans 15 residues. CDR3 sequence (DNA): TGTGCCAGCAGCGTAGGCTCCTCCTGGAACACTGAAGCTTGCTTT. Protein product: CASSVGSSWNTEACF.

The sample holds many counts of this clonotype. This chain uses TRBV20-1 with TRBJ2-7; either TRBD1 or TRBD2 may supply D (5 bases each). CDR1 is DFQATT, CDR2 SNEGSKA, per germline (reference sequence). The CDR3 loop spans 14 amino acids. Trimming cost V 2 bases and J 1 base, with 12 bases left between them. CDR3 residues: CSARRGAPSYEQYF. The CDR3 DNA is TGCAGTGCTAGACGAGGGGCTCCTTCCTACGAGCAGTACTTC.

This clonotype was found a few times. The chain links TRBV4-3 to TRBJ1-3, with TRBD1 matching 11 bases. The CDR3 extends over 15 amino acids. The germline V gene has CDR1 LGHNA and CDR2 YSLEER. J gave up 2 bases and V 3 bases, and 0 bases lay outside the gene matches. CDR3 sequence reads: CASSQDRGPGNTIYF. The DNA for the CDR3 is TGCGCCAGCAGCCAGGACAGGGGGCCTGGAAACACCATATATTTT.

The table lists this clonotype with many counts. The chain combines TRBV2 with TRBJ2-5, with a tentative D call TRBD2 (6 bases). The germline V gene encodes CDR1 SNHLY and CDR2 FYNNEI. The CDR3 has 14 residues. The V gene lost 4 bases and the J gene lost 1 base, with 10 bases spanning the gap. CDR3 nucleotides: TGTGCCAGCAGTGGTGGGGGGTCCCAAGAGACCCAGTACTTC. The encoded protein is CASSGGGSQETQYF.

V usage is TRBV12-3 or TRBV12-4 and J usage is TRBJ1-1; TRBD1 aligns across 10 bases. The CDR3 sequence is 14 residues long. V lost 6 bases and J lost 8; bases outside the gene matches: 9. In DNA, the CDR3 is TGTGCCAGCAGCCCGACAGGGGGCGCTTCCGAAGCTTTCTTT. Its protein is CASSPTGGASEAFF.

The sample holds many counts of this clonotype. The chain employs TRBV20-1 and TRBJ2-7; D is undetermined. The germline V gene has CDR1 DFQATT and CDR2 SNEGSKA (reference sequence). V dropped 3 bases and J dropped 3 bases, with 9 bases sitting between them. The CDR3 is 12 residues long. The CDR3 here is CSASSTFYEQYF. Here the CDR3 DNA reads TGCAGTGCTAGTTCGACCTTCTACGAGCAGTACTTC.

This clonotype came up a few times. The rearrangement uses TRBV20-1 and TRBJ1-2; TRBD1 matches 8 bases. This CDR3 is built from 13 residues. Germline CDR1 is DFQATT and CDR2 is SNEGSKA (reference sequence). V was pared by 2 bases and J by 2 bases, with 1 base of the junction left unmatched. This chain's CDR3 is CSARRQGNYGYTF. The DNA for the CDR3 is TGCAGTGCTAGACGACAGGGGAACTATGGCTACACCTTC.

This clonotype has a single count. CDR3 DNA sequence: TGTGCCAGCAGTACAGGGTTTATGGACTATGGCTACACCTTC. Its translation is CASSTGFMDYGYTF. The chain uses TRBV12-3 or TRBV12-4 and TRBJ1-2; tentatively, D is TRBD1 (6 bases). This CDR3 comprises 14 residues. V was shortened by 5 bases and J by 3 bases, with 13 bases between the two germline ends.

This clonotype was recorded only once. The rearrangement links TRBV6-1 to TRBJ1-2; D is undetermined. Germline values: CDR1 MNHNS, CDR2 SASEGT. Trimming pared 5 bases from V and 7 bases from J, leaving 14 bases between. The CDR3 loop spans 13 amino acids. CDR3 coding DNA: TGTGCCAGCAGTCCCGAGGGCGGGAGTGGCTACACCTTC. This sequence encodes CASSPEGGSGYTF.

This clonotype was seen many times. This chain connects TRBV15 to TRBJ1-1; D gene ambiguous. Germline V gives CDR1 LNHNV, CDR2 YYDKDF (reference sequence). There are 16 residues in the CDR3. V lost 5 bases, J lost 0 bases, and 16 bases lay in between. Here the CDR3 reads CATSPKTLRMNTEAFF. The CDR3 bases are TGTGCCACCAGCCCTAAAACCCTAAGGATGAACACTGAAGCTTTCTTT.

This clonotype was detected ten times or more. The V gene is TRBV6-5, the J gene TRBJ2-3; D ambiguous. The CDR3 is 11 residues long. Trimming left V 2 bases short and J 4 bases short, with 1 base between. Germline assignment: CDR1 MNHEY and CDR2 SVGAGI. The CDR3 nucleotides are TGTGCCAGCAGTTACGCAGATACGCAGTATTTT. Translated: CASSYADTQYF.

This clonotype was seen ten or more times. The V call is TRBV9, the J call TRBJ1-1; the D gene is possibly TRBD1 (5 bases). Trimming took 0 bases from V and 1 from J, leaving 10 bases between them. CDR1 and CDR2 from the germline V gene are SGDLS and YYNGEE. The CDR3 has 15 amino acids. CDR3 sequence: CASSVGGLRNTEAFF. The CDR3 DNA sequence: TGTGCCAGCAGCGTAGGGGGACTACGGAACACTGAAGCTTTCTTT.

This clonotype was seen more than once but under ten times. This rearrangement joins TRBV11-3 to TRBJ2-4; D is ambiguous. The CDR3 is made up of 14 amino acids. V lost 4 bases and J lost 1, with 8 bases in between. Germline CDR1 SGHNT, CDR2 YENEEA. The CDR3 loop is CASSSREAKNIQYF. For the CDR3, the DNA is TGTGCCAGCAGCTCCCGCGAGGCCAAAAACATTCAGTACTTC.

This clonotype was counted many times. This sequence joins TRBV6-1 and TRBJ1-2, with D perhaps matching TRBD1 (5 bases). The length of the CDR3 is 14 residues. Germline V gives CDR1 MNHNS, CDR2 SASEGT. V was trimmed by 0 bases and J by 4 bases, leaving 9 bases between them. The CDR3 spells CASSEAGQGYGYTF. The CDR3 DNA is TGTGCCAGCAGTGAAGCGGGCCAGGGCTATGGCTACACCTTC.

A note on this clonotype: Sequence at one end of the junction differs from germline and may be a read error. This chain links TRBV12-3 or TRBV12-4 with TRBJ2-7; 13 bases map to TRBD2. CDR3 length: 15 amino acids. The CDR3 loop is CASSIYGTSGALRDF. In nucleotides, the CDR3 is TGTGCCAGCAGCATCTACGGGACTAGCGGGGCCCTCAGGGACTTC.